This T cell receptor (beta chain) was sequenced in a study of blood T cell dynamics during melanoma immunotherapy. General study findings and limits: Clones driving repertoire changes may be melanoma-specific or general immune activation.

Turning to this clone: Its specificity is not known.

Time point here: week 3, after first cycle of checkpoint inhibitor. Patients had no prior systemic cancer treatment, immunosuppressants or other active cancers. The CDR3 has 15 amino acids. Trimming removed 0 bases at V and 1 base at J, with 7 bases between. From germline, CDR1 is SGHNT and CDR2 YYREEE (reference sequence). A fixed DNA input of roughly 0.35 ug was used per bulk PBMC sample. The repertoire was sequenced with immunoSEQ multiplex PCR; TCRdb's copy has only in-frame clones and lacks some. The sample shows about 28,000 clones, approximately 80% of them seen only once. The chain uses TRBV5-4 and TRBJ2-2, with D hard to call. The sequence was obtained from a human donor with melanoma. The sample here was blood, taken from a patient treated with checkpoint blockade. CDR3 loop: CASSLGQLNTGELFF. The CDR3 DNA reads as TGTGCCAGCAGCTTGGGCCAGCTGAACACCGGGGAGCTGTTTTTT.